These T cell receptor beta chains were read from a single sample in a study of T cells in Graves' hyperthyroidism and ophthalmopathy. TCRdb independently ran MiXCR on the multiplex PCR reads; one entry per CDR3 protein. This sample has hundreds of thousands of distinct CDR3 sequences, with about 14% found just once. The sample comprised blood. The receptor source for this set is a woman aged 45-59 years with Graves' ophthalmopathy. Each CDR3 is given without its conserved first and last residue. Each record gives: clone size, J gene, V gene, CDR3 protein. The size entry is marked missing in some rows and otherwise reads once, few, many or a size class.

clone_size: many
j_call: TRBJ2-5
v_call: TRBV28
cdr3_aa: ASSSKGYGAYQETQY

clone_size: -
j_call: TRBJ2-5
v_call: TRBV4-1
cdr3_aa: ASSQDPASGQETQY

clone_size: many
j_call: TRBJ1-1
v_call: TRBV30
cdr3_aa: AWTDGMNTEAF

clone_size: many
j_call: TRBJ2-7
v_call: TRBV12-3/TRBV12-4
cdr3_aa: ASSFSGQTYEQY

clone_size: -
j_call: TRBJ2-3
v_call: TRBV10-3
cdr3_aa: AISSSGSTDTQY

clone_size: many
j_call: TRBJ1-1
v_call: TRBV2
cdr3_aa: ASSEDRDAEAF

clone_size: -
j_call: TRBJ1-4
v_call: TRBV5-1
cdr3_aa: ASSLEGSTNEKLF

clone_size: few
j_call: TRBJ2-7
v_call: TRBV15
cdr3_aa: ATSRDVSANLQY

clone_size: many
j_call: TRBJ1-5
v_call: TRBV28
cdr3_aa: ASSPPWGQGSMQPQH

clone_size: few
j_call: TRBJ2-1
v_call: TRBV6-2/TRBV6-3
cdr3_aa: ASRSPDRGHEQF

clone_size: -
j_call: TRBJ2-1
v_call: TRBV19
cdr3_aa: ASSIIAGRYNEQF

clone_size: many
j_call: TRBJ1-3
v_call: TRBV3-1
cdr3_aa: ASSQLSGNTIY

clone_size: many
j_call: TRBJ1-2
v_call: TRBV7-9
cdr3_aa: ASSNRQGLGGYT

clone_size: few
j_call: TRBJ2-1
v_call: TRBV29-1
cdr3_aa: SVEGGLAGSYNEQF

clone_size: many
j_call: TRBJ2-5
v_call: TRBV5-4
cdr3_aa: ASSRPDRSQETQY

clone_size: many
j_call: TRBJ1-5
v_call: TRBV28
cdr3_aa: ASSRTQNTVNQPQH

clone_size: -
j_call: TRBJ2-3
v_call: TRBV10-3
cdr3_aa: AISDRDRAKDTQY

clone_size: few
j_call: TRBJ1-5
v_call: TRBV6-2/TRBV6-3
cdr3_aa: ASSYSEVTRPQH

clone_size: many
j_call: TRBJ2-7
v_call: TRBV15
cdr3_aa: ATKLGQGPSYEQY

clone_size: many
j_call: TRBJ2-7
v_call: TRBV5-1
cdr3_aa: ASSPGATVSYEQY

clone_size: -
j_call: TRBJ1-1
v_call: TRBV7-2
cdr3_aa: ASSLVVSDRSEAF

clone_size: many
j_call: TRBJ2-1
v_call: TRBV12-3/TRBV12-4
cdr3_aa: ASSLRVRGQVAGAINSYNEQF

clone_size: many
j_call: TRBJ1-1
v_call: TRBV6-5
cdr3_aa: ASSYIPGRVGDTEAF

clone_size: many
j_call: TRBJ2-3
v_call: TRBV5-1
cdr3_aa: ASSLVAGSDTQY

clone_size: -
j_call: TRBJ2-5
v_call: TRBV24-1
cdr3_aa: ATSEGGQGRQETQY

clone_size: many
j_call: TRBJ1-1
v_call: TRBV7-3
cdr3_aa: ASSLRGRGETEAF

clone_size: many
j_call: TRBJ2-7
v_call: TRBV18
cdr3_aa: ASSPPREYEQY

clone_size: many
j_call: TRBJ2-1
v_call: TRBV27
cdr3_aa: ASSWGLGGNEQF

clone_size: many
j_call: TRBJ1-5
v_call: TRBV28
cdr3_aa: ASSPDRQGNQPQH

clone_size: many
j_call: TRBJ2-5
v_call: TRBV14
cdr3_aa: ASSQGAKREKETQY

clone_size: few
j_call: TRBJ1-1
v_call: TRBV4-1
cdr3_aa: ASSLEDRSNIMNTEAF

clone_size: many
j_call: TRBJ1-1
v_call: TRBV27
cdr3_aa: ASSRRRGEGVAF